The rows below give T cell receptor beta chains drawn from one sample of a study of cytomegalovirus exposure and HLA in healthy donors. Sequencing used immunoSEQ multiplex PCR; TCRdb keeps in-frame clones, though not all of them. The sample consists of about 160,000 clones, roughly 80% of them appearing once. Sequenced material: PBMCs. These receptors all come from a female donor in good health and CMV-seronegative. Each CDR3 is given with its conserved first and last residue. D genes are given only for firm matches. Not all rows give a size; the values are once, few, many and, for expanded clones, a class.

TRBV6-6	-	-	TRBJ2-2	CATSDYKGTGELFF	TGTGCCACCTCGGACTATAAGGGCACCGGGGAGCTGTTTTTT
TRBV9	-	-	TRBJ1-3	CASSVEPRHGGNTIYF	TGTGCCAGCAGCGTAGAACCAAGACACGGTGGAAACACCATATATTTT
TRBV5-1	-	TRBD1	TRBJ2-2	CASSSPPQGATGELFF	TGCGCCAGCAGCTCTCCCCCCCAGGGGGCCACCGGGGAGCTGTTTTTT
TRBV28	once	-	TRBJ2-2	CASSAARPTQIRELFF	TGTGCCAGCAGTGCCGCGAGGCCGACGCAGATCCGGGAGCTGTTTTTT
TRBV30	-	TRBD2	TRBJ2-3	CASSQGGTSGVTDTQYF	TGTGCCTCCTCCCAGGGGGGGACTAGCGGGGTCACAGATACGCAGTATTTT
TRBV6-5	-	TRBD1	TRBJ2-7	CASGFGTGDHEQYF	TGTGCCAGCGGCTTCGGGACAGGGGACCACGAGCAGTACTTC
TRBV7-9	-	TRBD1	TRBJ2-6	CASIRTGAVSGANVLTF	TGTGCCAGCATCCGGACAGGGGCAGTCTCTGGGGCCAACGTCCTGACTTTC
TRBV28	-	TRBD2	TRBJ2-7	CASIAGGDEQYF	TGTGCCAGCATAGCGGGGGGGGACGAGCAGTACTTC
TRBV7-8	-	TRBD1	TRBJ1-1	CASSPWTGEATEAFF	TGTGCCAGCAGCCCCTGGACAGGGGAGGCCACTGAAGCTTTCTTT
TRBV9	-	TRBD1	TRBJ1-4	CASSGRDRINEKLFF	TGTGCCAGCAGCGGTCGGGACAGGATTAATGAAAAACTGTTTTTT
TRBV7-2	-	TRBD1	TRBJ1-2	CASSPTGNYGYTF	TGTGCCAGCAGCCCGACAGGGAACTATGGCTACACCTTC
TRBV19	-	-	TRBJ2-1	CASSMETSYNEQFF	TGTGCCAGTAGTATGGAAACTAGCTACAATGAGCAGTTCTTC
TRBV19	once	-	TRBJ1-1	CVSSSVGGGNTEAFF	TGTGTCAGTAGTTCCGTCGGCGGTGGGAACACTGAAGCTTTCTTT
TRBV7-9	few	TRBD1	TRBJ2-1	CASSYQRGGVAHNEQFF	TGTGCCAGCAGCTACCAACGAGGGGGCGTCGCCCACAATGAGCAGTTCTTC
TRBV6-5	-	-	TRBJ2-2	CASSRDFNTGELFF	TGTGCCAGCAGTCGGGACTTCAACACCGGGGAGCTGTTTTTT
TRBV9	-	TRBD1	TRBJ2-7	CASSETGVGYEQYF	TGTGCCAGCAGCGAAACAGGGGTAGGCTACGAGCAGTACTTC
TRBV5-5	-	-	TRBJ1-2	CASSFSRQNYGYTF	TGTGCCAGCAGCTTTTCGAGACAGAACTATGGCTACACCTTC
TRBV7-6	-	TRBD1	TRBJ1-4	CASSPPSGTVLEKLFF	TGTGCCAGCAGCCCCCCTTCCGGGACAGTTCTTGAAAAACTGTTTTTT
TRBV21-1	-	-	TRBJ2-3	CASSTRTGGGPDTQYF	TGTGCCAGCAGCACCCGGACAGGGGGTGGACCAGATACGCAGTATTTT
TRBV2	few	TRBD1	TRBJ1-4	CASGKNRGREKLFF	TGTGCCAGCGGTAAAAACAGGGGCAGGGAAAAACTGTTTTTT
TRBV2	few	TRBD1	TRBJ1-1	CASSHTDRGTEAFF	TGTGCCAGCAGCCACACCGACAGGGGGACTGAAGCTTTCTTT
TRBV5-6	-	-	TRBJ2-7	CASSLAPLEAYEQYF	TGTGCCAGCAGCTTGGCCCCCTTAGAAGCCTACGAGCAGTACTTC
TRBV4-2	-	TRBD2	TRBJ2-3	CASSQEVLAGGTDTQYF	TGTGCCAGCAGCCAAGAAGTACTAGCGGGAGGCACAGATACGCAGTATTTT
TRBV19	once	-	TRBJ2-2	CASSILQFRTGELFF	TGTGCCAGTAGTATCCTACAGTTCCGGACCGGGGAGCTGTTTTTT
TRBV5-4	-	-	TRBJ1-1	CASSSNVDSEAFF	TGTGCCAGCAGCTCAAATGTCGACAGTGAAGCTTTCTTT
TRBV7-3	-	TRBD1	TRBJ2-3	CASSIGTGRTDTQYF	TGTGCCAGCAGCATCGGGACAGGACGCACAGATACGCAGTATTTT
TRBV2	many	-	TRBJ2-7	CASSGVVRRNSYEQYF	TGTGCCAGCAGTGGGGTCGTTAGGAGAAACTCCTACGAGCAGTACTTC
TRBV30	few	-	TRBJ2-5	CAWSPRTVTQETQYF	TGTGCCTGGAGTCCGAGGACAGTGACACAAGAGACCCAGTACTTC
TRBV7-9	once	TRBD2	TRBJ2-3	CSSSRFRSGRGTDTQYF	TGTTCCAGCAGCCGCTTCAGGAGCGGGAGGGGCACAGATACGCAGTATTTT
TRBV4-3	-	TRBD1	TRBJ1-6	CASSQTDFGTGDGNSPLHF	TGCGCCAGCAGCCAGACGGACTTTGGGACAGGGGACGGTAATTCACCCCTCCACTTT
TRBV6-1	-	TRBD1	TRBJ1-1	CASSEIGQGNTEAFF	TGTGCCAGCAGCGAAATAGGACAGGGTAACACTGAAGCTTTCTTT
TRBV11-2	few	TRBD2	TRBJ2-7	CASSFRRGAYEQYF	TGTGCCAGCAGCTTTCGTCGGGGGGCCTACGAGCAGTACTTC
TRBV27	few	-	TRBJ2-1	CASSPLFTGGYNEQFF	TGTGCCAGCAGTCCCCTCTTTACGGGCGGGTACAATGAGCAGTTCTTC
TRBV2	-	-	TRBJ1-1	CASSQGYTEAFF	TGTGCCAGCAGCCAGGGCTACACTGAAGCTTTCTTT
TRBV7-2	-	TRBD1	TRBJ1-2	CASSFDRTGGYGYTF	TGTGCCAGCAGCTTCGATAGGACAGGGGGCTATGGCTACACCTTC
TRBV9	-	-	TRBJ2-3	CASSVDGGATDTQYF	TGTGCCAGCAGCGTAGATGGCGGGGCCACAGATACGCAGTATTTT
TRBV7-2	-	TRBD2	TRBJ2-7	CASSLGTSGKSYEQYF	TGTGCCAGCAGCCTCGGGACTAGCGGGAAGTCCTACGAGCAGTACTTC
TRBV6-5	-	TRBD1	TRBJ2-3	CASRAGGNTDTQYF	TGTGCCAGCAGGGCAGGGGGCAATACAGATACGCAGTATTTT
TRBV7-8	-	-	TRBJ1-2	CASSFVPGDLYGYTF	TGTGCCAGCAGCTTCGTGCCAGGGGACCTCTATGGCTACACCTTC
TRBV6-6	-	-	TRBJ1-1	CASSREQNTEAFF	TGTGCCAGCAGCCGGGAACAGAACACTGAAGCTTTCTTT
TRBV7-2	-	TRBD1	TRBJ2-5	CASSRDRDSWETQYF	TGTGCCAGCAGCCGGGACAGGGATTCTTGGGAGACCCAGTACTTC
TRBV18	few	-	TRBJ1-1	CASSPTRTVNTEAFF	TGTGCCAGCTCACCCACTCGGACAGTGAACACTGAAGCTTTCTTT
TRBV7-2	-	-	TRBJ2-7	CASSLLTYEQYF	TGTGCCAGCAGCTTACTAACCTACGAGCAGTACTTC
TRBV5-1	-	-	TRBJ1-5	CASSFEGGQPQHF	TGCGCCAGCAGCTTCGAGGGCGGTCAGCCCCAGCATTTT
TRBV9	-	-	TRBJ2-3	CASSVRGGGTDTQYF	TGTGCCAGCAGCGTAAGGGGGGGCGGCACAGATACGCAGTATTTT
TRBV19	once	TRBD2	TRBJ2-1	CASRAGLAVYNEQFF	TGTGCCAGTAGGGCGGGACTAGCGGTTTACAATGAGCAGTTCTTC
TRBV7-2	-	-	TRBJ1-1	CASSLVSGRGNTEAFF	TGTGCCAGCAGCTTAGTATCGGGTCGTGGAAACACTGAAGCTTTCTTT
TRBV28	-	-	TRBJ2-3	CASSGAGLGGYPTDTQYF	TGTGCCAGCAGCGGGGCCGGACTCGGGGGTTATCCCACAGATACGCAGTATTTT
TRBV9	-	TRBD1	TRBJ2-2	CASSLQTGDTGELFF	TGTGCCAGCAGCCTCCAGACAGGGGACACCGGGGAGCTGTTTTTT
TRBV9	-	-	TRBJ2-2	CASSVDTGYGELFF	TGTGCCAGCAGCGTAGACACAGGGTACGGGGAGCTGTTTTTT
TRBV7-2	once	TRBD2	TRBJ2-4	CASSSRGGNIQYF	TGTGCCAGCAGCTCCCGGGGGGGAAACATTCAGTACTTC
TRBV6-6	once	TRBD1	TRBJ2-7	CASSLRTGAYEQYF	TGTGCCAGCAGTTTAAGGACAGGAGCCTACGAGCAGTACTTC